This TCR beta chain is drawn from a study of cytomegalovirus exposure and HLA in healthy donors. By sample share, this clone is medium-sized (0.01 to 0.1%). Antigen: not known. The study, taken as a whole, reports: Rarity marked most TCR sequences, yet some public TCRs occurred in many donors.

The study ran its PCR with 60 Vbeta and 13 Jbeta primers. Using immunoSEQ multiplex PCR, the repertoire was profiled, and TCRdb retains in-frame clones only, with some absent. The table includes just over 65,000 clones, approximately 78% detected once. The germline V gene encodes CDR1 LNHDA and CDR2 SQIVND (reference sequence). Trimming pared 7 bases from V and 4 bases from J, leaving 16 bases between. This CDR3 has 14 amino acids. This receptor was taken from a human donor in good health. Sequenced sample: PBMCs. V usage is TRBV19 and J usage is TRBJ1-2; D ambiguous. In nucleotides, the CDR3 is TGTGCCAGTAAGAAGGAGCCAACCCCCTATGGCTACACCTTC. This sequence encodes CASKKEPTPYGYTF.